The 16 T cell receptor beta chains below all came from one sample that was sequenced in a study of Graves' ophthalmopathy and Graves' hyperthyroidism. RNA transcripts served as template for amplifying TCR beta CDR3 sequences. Second-round multiplex PCR came after a first-round RT-PCR that employed HTBI primers. From the multiplex PCR reads, TCRdb called clonotypes with MiXCR, one entry per CDR3 protein. The table records around 660,000 distinct CDR3 sequences, roughly 41% of them present only once. Material for sequencing was peripheral blood. These receptors were taken from an adult man with Graves' ophthalmopathy.

In this sample, this clonotype turned up many times. The V gene is TRBV5-8, the J gene TRBJ1-1; 9 bases line up with TRBD1. From germline, CDR1 is SGHTS and CDR2 YDEGEE. This CDR3 is 14 amino acids long. Losses at the gene ends were 3 bases for V and 2 bases for J; bases not matched to a gene: 2. Written as DNA, the CDR3 is TGTGCCAGCAGCTGGGACAGGGTAAACACTGAAGCTTTCTTT. Protein sequence: CASSWDRVNTEAFF. Looking up the rest from reference TRBV5-8 and TRBJ1-1 gives the full variable domain: EAGVTQSPTHLIKTRGQQATLRCSPISGHTSVYWYQQALGLGLQFLLWYDEGEERNRGNFPPRFSGRQFPNYSSELNVNALELEDSALYLCASSWDRVNTEAFFGQGTRLTVV.

This clonotype appeared many times. Compared with germline, one end of the junction differs, possibly owing to a read error. The J gene is TRBJ1-4, the V gene TRBV12-3 or TRBV12-4; unclear D gene. The CDR3 has 15 amino acids. For the CDR3, the DNA is TGTGCCAGCGGTTTAGGGCTGACAACTAATGAAAAACTGTTTTTT. Translation gives CASGLGLTTNEKLFF.

The CDR3 bases are TGTGCCACCGCCGCCCGGGGTTCCTACAATGAGCAGTTCTTC. The encoded protein is CATAARGSYNEQFF. This sequence joins TRBV24-1 and TRBJ2-1; D is perhaps TRBD2 (5 bases). This CDR3 region has 14 residues. V was pared by 9 bases and J by 1 base, with 12 bases between. Per the germline V gene, CDR1 is KGHDR and CDR2 is SFDVKD.

For this clonotype: Just one base apart from a much larger clone, this may be a read error. The rearrangement uses TRBV7-3 and TRBJ2-7, with D perhaps TRBD1 (6 bases). Trimming shortened V by 5 bases and J by 2 bases, and 16 bases separated the two germline ends. This CDR3 region has 15 residues. The germline CDR1 and CDR2 sequences are SGHTA and FQGTGA. The CDR3 protein is CASSQDRSPPYEQYF. The CDR3 DNA sequence: TGTGCCAGCAGCCAAGACAGGAGTCCCCCCTACGAGCAGTACTTC.

The V and J genes are TRBV11-3 and TRBJ2-2; D might be TRBD1 (6 bases). The CDR3 covers 16 residues. Germline V gene lookup returns CDR1 SGHNT and CDR2 YENEEA. V was shortened by 5 bases and J by 2 bases, with 15 bases between the two germline ends. The CDR3 is CASSPAGAGNTGELFF. The CDR3 DNA sequence: TGTGCCAGCAGCCCCGCAGGGGCCGGTAACACCGGGGAGCTGTTTTTT. Full variable domain (missing parts from reference TRBV11-3 and TRBJ2-2): EAGVVQSPRYKIIEKKQPVAFWCNPISGHNTLYWYLQNLGQGPELLIRYENEEAVDDSQLPKDRFSAERLKGVDSTLKIQPAELGDSAVYLCASSPAGAGNTGELFFGEGSRLTVL.

Note on this clonotype: This may be a read error: a much more frequent sequence differs by one nucleotide. The rearrangement uses TRBV20-1 and TRBJ2-2; 7 bases are shared with TRBD1. V shed 5 bases and J 0 bases; nucleotides not matched to a gene: 6. In germline, CDR1 is DFQATT, CDR2 SNEGSKA (reference sequence). CDR3 size: 15 residues. The CDR3 sequence is CSAYDRDANTGELFF. As DNA, the CDR3 is TGCAGTGCTTACGACAGGGACGCGAACACCGGGGAGCTGTTTTTT.

V gene TRBV29-1 combines with J gene TRBJ2-5; TRBD1 aligns across 9 bases. Trimming cost V 5 bases and J 4 bases; bases outside gene matches: 5. Germline CDR1 reads SQVTM; CDR2 reads ANQGSEA. The CDR3 is 13 amino acids. The CDR3 bases are TGCAGCGTTACTGGGACAGGGTTAGAGACCCAGTACTTC. Amino acids: CSVTGTGLETQYF.

The J gene is TRBJ1-1, the V gene TRBV7-9, with TRBD1 as a possible D gene (5 bases). Trimming took off 3 bases at V and 2 bases at J, with 16 bases between the two ends. Germline CDR1 SEHNR, CDR2 FQNEAQ (reference sequence). The CDR3 contains 16 residues. The CDR3 DNA reads TGTGCCAGCAGCTTCCTCACCGGGACGGATAACACTGAAGCTTTCTTT. Its protein product is CASSFLTGTDNTEAFF.

The table lists this clonotype with a few counts. The chain uses TRBV3-1 and TRBJ1-2; no clear D. The V end was cut by 3 bases, the J end by 5 bases, with 13 bases between. CDR1 and CDR2 from the germline V gene are LGHDT and YNNKEL (reference sequence). The CDR3 is made up of 14 amino acids. The DNA for the CDR3 is TGTGCCAGCAGCCAGTCGGATCGCGCTTATGGCTACACCTTC. Its translation is CASSQSDRAYGYTF. The full variable domain, in which reference TRBV3-1 and TRBJ1-2 provide the parts outside the CDR3, is DTAVSQTPKYLVTQMGNDKSIKCEQNLGHDTMYWYKQDSKKFLKIMFSYNNKELIINETVPNRFSPKSPDKAHLNLHINSLELGDSAVYFCASSQSDRAYGYTFGSGTRLTVV.

This clonotype was recorded at least ten times. The chain employs TRBV7-2 and TRBJ2-7; possibly TRBD1 for D (6 bases). Germline lookup yields CDR1 SGHTA and CDR2 FQGNSA. The CDR3 is 15 amino acids. Trimming removed 2 bases at V and 0 bases at J, with 11 bases between. The CDR3, as DNA: TGTGCCAGCAGCTTACGCGTGGGGGCCTCCTACGAGCAGTACTTC. Translating it yields CASSLRVGASYEQYF.

The chain joins TRBV25-1 to TRBJ2-7; 8 nucleotides align to TRBD1. After removal of 4 bases from V and 5 bases from J, the junction contained 10 bases not matched to a gene. CDR3 size: 15 residues. Germline assignment: CDR1 MGHDK and CDR2 SYGVNS. CDR3 sequence (DNA): TGTGCCAGCAGTGCTACACGGACAGGGCGCCACGAGCAGTACTTC. Amino acids: CASSATRTGRHEQYF.

The rearrangement links TRBV6-5 to TRBJ2-2; possible D gene TRBD2, 5 bases. V lost 0 bases and J lost 5, with 10 bases in between. CDR1 is MNHEY and CDR2 is SVGAGI in the germline V gene. This CDR3 has 15 amino acids. CDR3 protein: CASSYSLGETGELFF. CDR3 DNA sequence: TGTGCCAGCAGTTACTCCCTTGGGGAGACCGGGGAGCTGTTTTTT.

V usage is TRBV30 and J usage is TRBJ1-1; D not resolved. CDR3 length equals 12 residues. V was cut by 2 bases and J by 0 bases, with 4 bases left in between. Germline loops: CDR1 GTSNPN, CDR2 SVGIG (reference sequence). The CDR3: CAWSLVNTEAFF. For the CDR3, the DNA is TGTGCCTGGAGTTTGGTGAACACTGAAGCTTTCTTT.

As DNA, the CDR3 is TGTGCCTGGAGTGGGGGGGAGGGCAATCAGCCCCAGCATTTT. It translates to CAWSGGEGNQPQHF. The chain couples TRBV30 to TRBJ1-5; TRBD1 is a possible D gene (5 bases). Per the germline V gene, CDR1 is GTSNPN and CDR2 is SVGIG (reference sequence). Trimming cost V 1 base and J 2 bases, with 9 bases left between them. CDR3 length: 14 amino acids.

The table lists this clonotype with many counts. The J gene is TRBJ1-1, the V gene TRBV24-1; no definite D call. The CDR3 has 18 residues. Germline CDR1 and CDR2: KGHDR and SFDVKD. Trimming stripped 6 bases from V and 3 bases from J, with 25 bases between. The CDR3 here is CATSRRRVGSAVDTEAFF. Written as DNA, the CDR3 is TGTGCCACCAGTAGGCGAAGGGTTGGTTCTGCGGTGGACACTGAAGCTTTCTTT.

As for this clonotype: A single base separates this from a much larger clone, so it may be a read error. The chain recombines TRBV19 with TRBJ1-6; weak D call: TRBD1 (5 bases). Per the germline V gene, CDR1 is LNHDA and CDR2 is SQIVND (reference sequence). Trimming pared 8 bases from V and 8 bases from J, leaving 13 bases between. The length of the CDR3 is 13 residues. In nucleotides, the CDR3 is TGTGCCAGTTGGGGCAGGCGAGATTCACCCCTCCACTTT. This translates into CASWGRRDSPLHF.